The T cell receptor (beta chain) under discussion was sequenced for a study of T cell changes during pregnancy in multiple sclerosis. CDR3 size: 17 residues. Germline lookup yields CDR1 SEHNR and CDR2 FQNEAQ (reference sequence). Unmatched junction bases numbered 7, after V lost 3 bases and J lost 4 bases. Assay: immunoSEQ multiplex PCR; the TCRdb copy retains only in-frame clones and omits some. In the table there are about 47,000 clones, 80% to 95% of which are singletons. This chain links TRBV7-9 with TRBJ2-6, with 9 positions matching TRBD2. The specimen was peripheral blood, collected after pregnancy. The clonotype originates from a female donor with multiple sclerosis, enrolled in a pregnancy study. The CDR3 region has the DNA TGTGCCAGCAGCTTGATGGGACTAGCCTACGGGGCCAACGTCCTGACTTTC. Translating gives CASSLMGLAYGANVLTF. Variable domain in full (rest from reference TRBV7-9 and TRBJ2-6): DTGVSQNPRHKITKRGQNVTFRCDPISEHNRLYWYRQTLGQGPEFLTYFQNEAQLEKSRLLSDRFSAERPKGSFSTLEIQRTEQGDSAMYLCASSLMGLAYGANVLTFGAGSRLTVL.